This TCR beta chain emerged from a study of cytomegalovirus exposure and HLA in healthy donors. Background on the study: Sequencing of about 179 million T cells in an earlier analysis found more than 100 million unique TCR beta sequences.

PCR was performed using 60 Vbeta and 13 Jbeta primers. Only in-frame clones appear in the TCRdb table, and some are missing; sequencing was by immunoSEQ multiplex PCR. This table has over 95,000 clones, about 74% appearing once. CDR1 and CDR2 from the germline V gene are SGHDT and YYEEEE. Trimming left V 0 bases short and J 2 bases short, with 6 bases between. The CDR3 has 13 amino acids. The chain is built from TRBV5-6 and TRBJ2-7; TRBD2 is a possible D gene (5 bases). Sample: PBMCs. The receptor comes from a female donor in good health and CMV-seronegative. CDR3 loop: CASSLVSAYEQYF. DNA for the CDR3: TGTGCCAGCAGCTTGGTTAGCGCCTACGAGCAGTACTTC.